This T cell receptor (beta chain) was recorded in a study of regulatory T cells in long-lasting Graves disease. Overall study results and limits: The study found lower TCR diversity in persistent Graves' patients than in newly diagnosed ones. Segments TRBV28, TRBJ1-2 and TRBJ2-5 showed preferential usage in persistent disease.

V gave up 2 bases and J gave up 2 bases, with 10 bases separating them. Germline V CDR1 and CDR2: SGHTA, FQGNSA. This CDR3 has 15 amino acids. Both iRepertoire HTBI primers and Arm-PCR of CDR3 regions were used to build the TCR beta libraries. MiXCR was run by TCRdb on the multiplex PCR reads, yielding one entry per CDR3 protein. The sample records almost 350,000 distinct CDR3 sequences, around 19% being singletons. There are a few counts of this clonotype. Its antigen is as yet unknown. Documented time point: persistent/refractory GD, antithyroid drugs over 5 years with positive TRAb. PBMC-derived RNA was used for the TCR library.

The chain joins TRBV7-2 to TRBJ1-5; D not resolved. This specimen consisted of peripheral blood mononuclear cells (PBMCs), obtained when the disease was refractory, from a patient treated with antithyroid drugs. The TCR sequence derives from a female donor with Graves disease. The CDR3 DNA reads TGTGCCAGCAGCTTAAGGGTTTTTGGCAATCAGCCCCAGCATTTT. Residues: CASSLRVFGNQPQHF. The entire variable domain, with the rest obtained from reference TRBV7-2 and TRBJ1-5, is as follows: GAGVSQSPSNKVTEKGKDVELRCDPISGHTALYWYRQSLGQGLEFLIYFQGNSAPDKSGLPSDRFSAERTGGSVSTLTIQRTQQEDSAVYLCASSLRVFGNQPQHFGDGTRLSIL.